The sequence of this T cell receptor beta chain was determined in a study of radiation and T cells in renal cell carcinoma. Documented time point: baseline pretreatment blood. Treatment meaning: 15 Gy SBRT to primary tumor, nephrectomy 4 weeks later. Blood was sampled at baseline, 2 weeks and 4 weeks after SBRT. With 6 bases clipped from V and 8 bases from J, the junction kept 12 bases outside the gene matches. The CDR3 has 14 residues. Looked up from germline, CDR1 is LGHNT and CDR2 is FRNRAP. Study-wide findings and caveats: Baseline intratumoral clonotype presence is unknown without pretreatment biopsies. Top tumor clonotypes rose in blood 2 weeks post-radiation, then contracted.

A word on this clone: Its antigen remains unknown.

Assay: immunoSEQ multiplex PCR; the TCRdb copy retains only in-frame clones and omits some. The profile shows roughly 150,000 clones, about 87% of them singletons. This clonotype was sampled from a woman in her 70s with renal cell carcinoma. The V and J genes are TRBV12-5 and TRBJ1-2; 7 bases map to TRBD1. Source: blood, taken from a patient whose treatment included radiotherapy and nephrectomy. Here the CDR3 DNA reads TGTGCTAGTGGACCGGGACAGCCACCTTACGGCTACACCTTC. Protein sequence: CASGPGQPPYGYTF.